These 21 T cell receptor beta chains came from one sample sequenced in a study of blood T cell repertoires in COVID-19. The method was immunoSEQ multiplex PCR; TCRdb's version includes in-frame clones alone and lacks a portion of them. The sample comprises roughly 200,000 clones, approximately 89% of which are singletons, and 3.5% to 5% rests with the top ten. Sequenced material: peripheral blood. The source of these receptors is a woman in her 30s with acute or convalescent COVID-19.

The chain recombines TRBV5-1 with TRBJ2-1; D gene uncertain. Trimming left V 2 bases short and J 2 bases short, with 8 bases between. Germline V gene data show CDR1 as SGHRS and CDR2 as YFSETQ. This CDR3 contains 14 residues. The CDR3 spells CASSFGAAYNEQFF. The CDR3, as DNA: TGCGCCAGCAGCTTTGGTGCGGCCTACAATGAGCAGTTCTTC.

V usage is TRBV5-6 and J usage is TRBJ2-3, with D hard to call. V was shortened by 0 bases and J by 2 bases, with 7 bases between the two germline ends. The CDR3 is made up of 14 amino acids. Looked up from germline, CDR1 is SGHDT and CDR2 is YYEEEE. CDR3 in DNA: TGTGCCAGCAGCTTGGGGGCCCTCACAGATACGCAGTATTTT. Residues: CASSLGALTDTQYF.

This clone was recorded a few times. The chain carries TRBV5-6 and TRBJ1-1; D is perhaps TRBD1 (5 bases). Trimming removed 5 bases from V and 10 bases from J, with 18 bases in between. The CDR3 is made up of 13 amino acids. Germline V lookup: CDR1 SGHDT, CDR2 YYEEEE. Here the CDR3 reads CASRQAGGLGAFF. The CDR3 bases are TGTGCCAGCAGGCAGGCCGGGGGACTTGGAGCTTTCTTT.

The chain employs TRBV28 and TRBJ1-5; D not resolved. V dropped 3 bases and J dropped 2 bases, with 11 bases sitting between them. Per the germline V gene, CDR1 is MDHEN and CDR2 is SYDVKM. This CDR3 has 15 residues. CDR3 amino acids: CASSFPGRGNQPQHF. In nucleotides, the CDR3 is TGTGCCAGCAGTTTTCCGGGGAGGGGCAATCAGCCCCAGCATTTT.

The V gene is TRBV2, the J gene TRBJ1-5, with TRBD1 as a possible D gene (5 bases). Germline assignment: CDR1 SNHLY and CDR2 FYNNEI. V was cut by 4 bases and J by 4 bases, with 14 bases left in between. The CDR3 loop spans 15 amino acids. The CDR3 sequence is CASSVEAGPNQPQHF. In DNA, the CDR3 is TGTGCCAGCAGTGTTGAGGCAGGGCCTAATCAGCCCCAGCATTTT. The complete variable domain, with remaining parts taken from reference TRBV2 and TRBJ1-5, reads EPEVTQTPSHQVTQMGQEVILRCVPISNHLYFYWYRQILGQKVEFLVSFYNNEISEKSEIFDDQFSVERPDGSNFTLKIRSTKLEDSAMYFCASSVEAGPNQPQHFGDGTRLSIL.

The rearrangement links TRBV19 to TRBJ2-1, with 8 positions matching TRBD2. The CDR3 is 15 residues long. In germline, CDR1 is LNHDA, CDR2 SQIVND (reference sequence). V trimming: 2 bases; J trimming: 6 bases; junction bases outside the gene matches: 6. DNA of the CDR3: TGTGCCAGTAGTATAATCGGGACTAGTAGCAATGAGCAGTTCTTC. It codes for CASSIIGTSSNEQFF.

This chain uses TRBV9 with TRBJ2-6, with TRBD1 matching 10 bases. The CDR3 loop spans 17 amino acids. V was pared by 0 bases and J by 3 bases, with 3 bases of the junction left unmatched. Germline V gene data show CDR1 as SGDLS and CDR2 as YYNGEE. CDR3: CASSVGQGASGANVLTF. The CDR3 DNA reads as TGTGCCAGCAGCGTAGGACAGGGGGCTAGTGGGGCCAACGTCCTGACTTTC.

The gene calls are TRBV6-5 and TRBJ2-1, with 7 bases fitting TRBD1. The CDR3 sequence is 13 residues long. V shed 5 bases and J 9 bases; nucleotides not matched to a gene: 7. Germline-derived CDR1 and CDR2 are MNHEY and SVGAGI. CDR3 amino acids: CASSPQGEREQFF. The CDR3 coding sequence is TGTGCCAGCAGTCCTCAGGGGGAACGTGAGCAGTTCTTC.

The chain employs TRBV30 and TRBJ2-7, with D perhaps TRBD2 (5 bases). Germline assignment: CDR1 GTSNPN and CDR2 SVGIG (reference sequence). The length of the CDR3 is 9 residues. The germline V and J ends were trimmed by 8 bases and 6 bases, with 8 bases remaining between them. The CDR3: CAGRGEQYF. CDR3 bases: TGTGCCGGTCGGGGCGAGCAGTACTTC.

This chain joins TRBV11-2 and TRBJ2-4, with 7 positions matching TRBD1. Germline V gene sequence: CDR1 SGHAT, CDR2 FQNNGV. After removal of 5 bases from V and 8 bases from J, the junction contained 9 bases not matched to a gene. CDR3 length: 14 amino acids. CDR3 amino acids: CASSGPGQPDIQYF. Here the CDR3 DNA reads TGTGCCAGCAGCGGACCGGGACAGCCAGACATTCAGTACTTC.

V is TRBV5-6 and J is TRBJ2-5; D not certain. The CDR3 sequence is 13 residues long. V was clipped by 9 bases and J by 0 bases, with 12 bases between them. Germline V gives CDR1 SGHDT, CDR2 YYEEEE. The CDR3 nucleotides are TGTGCCACCGCTGATACAAACCAAGAGACCCAGTACTTC. Residues: CATADTNQETQYF.

This chain connects TRBV28 to TRBJ1-2; D call uncertain. Germline-derived CDR1 and CDR2 are MDHEN and SYDVKM. The CDR3 loop spans 12 amino acids. With 3 bases removed from V and 8 bases from J, the gap between germline ends came to 10 bases. The CDR3 DNA reads TGTGCCAGCAGTTTCGGGGATCGAGGCTACACCTTC. Its translation is CASSFGDRGYTF.

This rearrangement joins TRBV24-1 to TRBJ1-5; a weak D match, TRBD1 (5 bases). The CDR3 extends over 13 amino acids. Per the germline V gene, CDR1 is KGHDR and CDR2 is SFDVKD. The V and J ends lost 3 bases and 13 bases respectively, with 15 bases between them. CDR3 amino acids: CATSDTRDSSQHF. The CDR3, as DNA: TGTGCCACCAGTGATACCAGAGACAGCTCGCAGCATTTT.

The rearrangement uses TRBV2 and TRBJ1-1; D may be TRBD1 (5 bases). The CDR3 has 13 amino acids. Germline values: CDR1 SNHLY, CDR2 FYNNEI. Trimming removed 6 bases from V and 1 base from J, with 9 bases in between. This CDR3 is CASRSGQNTEAFF. CDR3 DNA: TGTGCCAGCAGGTCTGGACAGAACACTGAAGCTTTCTTT.

The chain links TRBV28 to TRBJ1-1; D is uncertain. The CDR3 has 13 amino acids. Trimming cost V 2 bases and J 5 bases, with 9 bases left between them. From germline, CDR1 is MDHEN and CDR2 SYDVKM. DNA for the CDR3: TGTGCCAGCAGTTTAACTAGGGAAACTGAAGCTTTCTTT. This encodes CASSLTRETEAFF.

The chain couples TRBV18 to TRBJ2-1; 10 nucleotides match TRBD2. CDR3 length: 17 amino acids. Germline CDR1 KGHSH, CDR2 LQKENI. V shed 3 bases, J shed 0 bases, and the junction held 5 bases outside the gene matches. The CDR3 loop reads CASSPGLAGVSYNEQFF. The CDR3 DNA follows: TGTGCCAGCTCACCTGGTCTAGCGGGAGTCTCCTACAATGAGCAGTTCTTC.

The CDR3: CASSLDSYAQAFF. The CDR3 nucleotides read TGCGCCAGCAGCTTGGACAGTTATGCTCAAGCTTTCTTT. V gene TRBV5-1 combines with J gene TRBJ1-1; D uncertain. The CDR3 sequence is 13 residues long. From germline, CDR1 is SGHRS and CDR2 YFSETQ. With 0 bases removed from V and 9 bases from J, the gap between germline ends came to 12 bases.

The genes are TRBV9 and TRBJ1-2, with D hard to call. The length of the CDR3 is 14 residues. V shed 4 bases and J shed 3 bases, with 13 bases lying between them. Germline loops: CDR1 SGDLS, CDR2 YYNGEE. The CDR3 sequence: CASSPPRLDYGYTF. The CDR3 bases are TGTGCCAGCAGCCCACCAAGATTAGACTATGGCTACACCTTC.

This clone was seen a few times. The V call is TRBV7-9, the J call TRBJ1-1; maybe TRBD1 (5 bases). V was trimmed by 3 bases and J by 6 bases, leaving 17 bases between them. Germline V gene data show CDR1 as SEHNR and CDR2 as FQNEAQ (reference sequence). There are 15 residues in the CDR3. For the CDR3, the DNA is TGTGCCAGCAGCTTCAGGGCTGGTGCACTGGCTGAAGCTTTCTTT. As protein: CASSFRAGALAEAFF.

The rearrangement uses TRBV7-2 and TRBJ1-6; TRBD1 might be the D (6 bases). V was shortened by 7 bases and J by 0 bases, with 13 bases between the two germline ends. The germline gives CDR1 SGHTA, CDR2 FQGNSA. The CDR3 is 16 residues long. The CDR3 protein is CASKTQGSSYNSPLHF. The CDR3 DNA reads TGTGCCAGCAAAACTCAGGGGAGCTCCTATAATTCACCCCTCCACTTT.

The rearrangement joins TRBV2 to TRBJ1-3, with D uncertain. The CDR3 runs to 12 residues. V was cut by 8 bases and J by 0 bases, with 5 bases left in between. Looked up from germline, CDR1 is SNHLY and CDR2 is FYNNEI. The CDR3 DNA sequence: TGTGCCAGCCGGGGCTCTGGAAACACCATATATTTT. It codes for CASRGSGNTIYF.